This record concerns one TCR beta chain sequence. This record comes from a study of blood T cell repertoires in COVID-19. Study-level background: Samples of COVID-19 (acute and convalescent) were obtained from the United States, Italy and Spain.

Original handling: Estimation of nucleated cell counts relied on the amplification of reference gene primers. Assay: immunoSEQ multiplex PCR; the TCRdb copy retains only in-frame clones and omits some. V and J calls and clone size are as listed in that table; D and trimming were resolved from the DNA. Of over 120,000 clones listed, nearly 90% are singletons. Material: peripheral blood. This clonotype originated in a man between 65 and 85 years old with acute or convalescent COVID-19.

CDR3 in amino acids: CASRLRDRGGRGNQPQHF. In DNA form, the CDR3 reads TGCGCCAGCAGGCTCAGGGACAGGGGAGGACGGGGCAATCAGCCCCAGCATTTT. This sequence joins TRBV10-1 and TRBJ1-5, with 10 bases fitting TRBD1. The CDR3 is 18 amino acids. Germline trimming cut 6 bases from V and 2 bases from J; bases unmatched to any gene: 13. Germline V gives CDR1 WNHNN, CDR2 SYGVQD (reference sequence).